This record concerns one T cell receptor (beta chain) sequence. The source of the sample is a study of blood T cells in healthy people across ages. Sample-barcoded 5' priming and a J-beta primer mix drove a second PCR of roughly 6 to 12 cycles. TCRdb re-analysed the 5' RACE reads in MiXCR, keeping a single row per CDR3 protein. Here the sample spans fewer than 2 million distinct CDR3 sequences, roughly two fifths being singletons. Trimming took off 5 bases at V and 2 bases at J, with 24 bases between the two ends. This CDR3 is built from 18 residues. The receptor comes from a human donor in good health. The J gene is TRBJ2-5, the V gene TRBV12-3 or TRBV12-4, with D possibly TRBD2 on 6 matching bases. The sequenced sample was blood. The CDR3 loop is CASSPLYLNIAAQETQYF. The CDR3 DNA is TGTGCCAGCAGTCCCCTTTACCTTAATATAGCGGCTCAAGAGACCCAGTACTTC.